This T cell receptor (beta chain) is from a study of T cell changes during pregnancy in multiple sclerosis. Data came from immunoSEQ multiplex PCR; TCRdb stores just in-frame clones and leaves some out. This table holds approximately 48,000 clones, roughly 92% found once. V lost 0 bases and J 1 base, leaving 18 bases between the germline ends. The germline gives CDR1 SGHVS, CDR2 FQNEAQ. This CDR3 comprises 18 residues. The chain is built from TRBV7-8 and TRBJ1-1; TRBD1 is a possible D gene (6 bases). The source material was CD4+ T cells from peripheral blood mononuclear cells, sampled after pregnancy. This sequence was found in a female donor with multiple sclerosis, enrolled in a pregnancy study. In DNA, the CDR3 is TGTGCCAGCAGCTTAGCGCGGCTAAGACAGGCGAGGAACACTGAAGCTTTCTTT. It translates to CASSLARLRQARNTEAFF.